Listed below are T cell receptor beta chains from one sample, sequenced in a study of T cell responses to AZD1222 COVID-19 vaccine. TCRdb's copy holds only in-frame clones and misses some; the assay was immunoSEQ multiplex PCR. In the table there are 85,000 to 130,000 clones, around 89% of which are singletons. The sample in question was peripheral blood, obtained on day 0 of AZD1222 vaccination. The receptors here all came from an adult in good health. Both conserved end residues are part of each CDR3. The order of the fields is V gene, D gene, clone size, J gene, CDR3 DNA, CDR3 protein. The D gene is left open where the match is weak. Clone size appears in some rows only: once, few, many, or a class for an expanded clone.

TRBV13,.,once,TRBJ1-2,TGTGCCAGCAGCTTAGGTGGGGCGGGACACCCGAACTATGGCTACACCTTC,CASSLGGAGHPNYGYTF
TRBV11-1,.,.,TRBJ2-5,TGTGCCAGCAGCCCCTTTGACTGGCAAGAGACCCAGTACTTC,CASSPFDWQETQYF
TRBV14,.,.,TRBJ1-1,TGTGCCAGCAGCTGGGGCCAGAACACTGAAGCTTTCTTT,CASSWGQNTEAFF
TRBV7-9,.,.,TRBJ1-3,TGTGCCAGCAGCGGCCGGGCATATGGAAACACCATATATTTT,CASSGRAYGNTIYF
TRBV29-1,.,.,TRBJ2-3,TGCAGCGGGAGACAGGCGAATGTAGGGTCGCAGTATTTT,CSGRQANVGSQYF
TRBV19,.,.,TRBJ2-6,TGTGCCAGTAGTATTGGGGTGTTCTCTGGGGCCAACGTCCTGACTTTC,CASSIGVFSGANVLTF
TRBV11-2,.,.,TRBJ2-2,TGTGCCAGCAGCTTACCCCTAGCGAACACCGGGGAGCTGTTTTTT,CASSLPLANTGELFF
TRBV7-2,TRBD1,once,TRBJ2-5,TGTGCCAGCAGCGCCGGGGACAGGGCCGGAACGGAGACCCAGTACTTC,CASSAGDRAGTETQYF
TRBV2,TRBD1,.,TRBJ1-2,TGTGCCAGCAGACTATTGACAGGGGACTATGGCTACACCTTC,CASRLLTGDYGYTF
TRBV5-6,.,.,TRBJ1-1,TGTGCCAGCAGCTTGCTTTCACAGTCCAACACTGAAGCTTTCTTT,CASSLLSQSNTEAFF
TRBV30,.,once,TRBJ1-3,TGTGCCTGGATGATAGGGGACGGGGGGCGGTTTCCCATATATTTT,CAWMIGDGGRFPIYF
TRBV7-2,TRBD1,.,TRBJ1-2,TGTGCCAGCAGCCCACATATACCCGCTAGGGGGCGATATGGCTACACCTTC,CASSPHIPARGRYGYTF
TRBV5-6,.,.,TRBJ2-1,TGTGCCAGCAGCTTGGTTCGTTGGAAGACGGATTACACCTACAATGAGCAGTTCTTC,CASSLVRWKTDYTYNEQFF
TRBV7-9,TRBD2,.,TRBJ2-5,TGTGCCAGCAGCCCGGGGGGGGTTTGGGAGACCCAGTACTTC,CASSPGGVWETQYF
TRBV19,.,.,TRBJ2-1,TGTGCCAGTAGTAGAGGGAGCTCCTACAATGAGCAGTTCTTC,CASSRGSSYNEQFF
TRBV6-6,TRBD2,.,TRBJ2-2,TGTGCCAGCAGCCGGATGGGGACTAGCGGTCCAATAACAAACACCGGGGAGCTGTTTTTT,CASSRMGTSGPITNTGELFF
TRBV19,TRBD1,.,TRBJ2-1,TGTGCCAGTAGTCCCCGGGACAGCAATGAGCAGTTCTTC,CASSPRDSNEQFF
TRBV19,TRBD1,.,TRBJ1-4,TGTGCCAGTAGTAGTGGGACAGGGGATGAAAAACTGTTTTTT,CASSSGTGDEKLFF
TRBV30,TRBD2,.,TRBJ2-5,TGTGCCTGGATGGCGGGGGGCGCCGGGCAAGAGACCCAGTACTTC,CAWMAGGAGQETQYF
TRBV6-5,TRBD2,once,TRBJ2-3,TGTGCCAGCAGCTTAAAGCGGGGGGGCACAGATACGCAGTATTTT,CASSLKRGGTDTQYF
TRBV4-1,.,.,TRBJ1-3,TGCGCCAGCAGCCAATCTTCTAAGAGAACCACAGGGAGAAACACCATATATTTT,CASSQSSKRTTGRNTIYF
TRBV14,.,.,TRBJ1-3,TGTGCCAGCAGCCAAACCCCCTGGGGCACCATATATTTT,CASSQTPWGTIYF
TRBV3-1/TRBV3-2,.,.,TRBJ1-1,TGTGCCAGCAGCCAAGATGGGGGGGTGAACACTGAAGCTTTCTTT,CASSQDGGVNTEAFF
TRBV11-2,.,once,TRBJ1-1,TGTGCCAGCAGCACTGATAACACTGAAGCTTTCTTT,CASSTDNTEAFF
TRBV6-4,TRBD1,.,TRBJ2-7,TGTGCCAGCGGTTTGGGGGACAGCGATCTCTACGAGCAGTACTTC,CASGLGDSDLYEQYF
TRBV6-5,.,.,TRBJ1-2,TGTGCCAGCAGTAGCCAACAGGACGGGGGAGGAGGCTACACCTTC,CASSSQQDGGGGYTF
TRBV5-6,TRBD2,few,TRBJ2-5,TGTGCCAGCAATCCGTTGGGAAGCGGGGGCCGCGAGACCCAGTACTTC,CASNPLGSGGRETQYF
TRBV19,TRBD1,once,TRBJ2-7,TGTGCCAGTAGTATTGGGGACAGGGAATTTGGCGAGCAGTACTTC,CASSIGDREFGEQYF
TRBV27,TRBD1,.,TRBJ1-5,TGTGCCAGCAGTCCTACCACACAGGGGAGTAGCAATCAGCCCCAGCATTTT,CASSPTTQGSSNQPQHF
TRBV3-1/TRBV3-2,TRBD1,few,TRBJ1-1,TGTGCCAGCAGCCCTGGGGACAGGGGTATGGAGCTGAACACTGAAGCTTTCTTT,CASSPGDRGMELNTEAFF
TRBV6-5,.,once,TRBJ2-7,TGTGCCAGCAGTTACTCGAAGGAGTCCTACGAGCAGTACTTC,CASSYSKESYEQYF
TRBV5-1,.,many,TRBJ2-7,TGCGCCAGCAGCTTGGAACCTAGAAGCTCCTACGAGCAGTACTTC,CASSLEPRSSYEQYF
TRBV19,.,.,TRBJ2-2,TGTGCCAGTAGGCGAACCGGGGAGCTGTTTTTT,CASRRTGELFF
TRBV5-1,.,.,TRBJ1-1,TGCGCCAGCAGCTACGTTGTAAACACTGAAGCTTTCTTT,CASSYVVNTEAFF
TRBV11-3,.,.,TRBJ2-4,TGTGCCAGCAGCTTAGAAGGGGACAAAAACATTCAGTACTTC,CASSLEGDKNIQYF
TRBV24-1,.,.,TRBJ2-1,TGTGCCACCAGTGATACGGCAGCAGGTGAGCAGTTCTTC,CATSDTAAGEQFF
TRBV7-3,TRBD2,.,TRBJ2-1,TGTGCCAGCAGCTGGCGGGGGGCTTCCTACAATGAGCAGTTCTTC,CASSWRGASYNEQFF
TRBV4-1,.,.,TRBJ2-3,TGCGCCAGCAGCCAAGTAACTCCCACAGATACGCAGTATTTT,CASSQVTPTDTQYF
TRBV21-1,.,.,TRBJ2-6,TGTGCCAGCAGCAAAGCGCTCAAGGCCTCTGGGGCCAACGTCCTGACTTTC,CASSKALKASGANVLTF
TRBV6-5,.,.,TRBJ1-2,TGTGCCAGCCGACAGGCGCTCTATGGCTACACCTTC,CASRQALYGYTF
TRBV5-8,.,.,TRBJ1-4,TGTGCCAGCAGCCCGGGGCACGGGAATGAAAAACTGTTTTTT,CASSPGHGNEKLFF
TRBV7-9,TRBD1,.,TRBJ1-2,TGTGCCAGCAGCTTAGCGCGACAGGGGGGAAACTCGGGCTATGGCTACACCTTC,CASSLARQGGNSGYGYTF
TRBV5-1,.,.,TRBJ2-3,TGCGCCAGCAGCCCAGGGGGGGTCCACACAGATACGCAGTATTTT,CASSPGGVHTDTQYF
TRBV5-4,.,.,TRBJ1-1,TGTGCCAGCAGCTTGGAGCGCACTGAAGCTTTCTTT,CASSLERTEAFF
TRBV11-3,.,few,TRBJ2-7,TGTGCCAGCAGCTTAGATCGGGACAACTCCTACGAGCAGTACTTC,CASSLDRDNSYEQYF
TRBV18,.,.,TRBJ1-2,TGTGCCAGCTCACCAATGCTCAGGAACTATGGCTACACCTTC,CASSPMLRNYGYTF